This TCR beta chain was sequenced for a study of beta chain features in type 1 diabetes. The V gene's germline CDR1 is SGHRS and CDR2 YFSETQ. V trimming: 2 bases; J trimming: 1 base; junction bases outside the gene matches: 3. CDR3 length: 15 amino acids. Reverse transcribing all isolated RNA meant expressed TCRB transcripts were sequenced. Roughly 3.5 million reads per sample on average were obtained from naive, central memory and regulatory T cell samples. The table came from immunoSEQ multiplex PCR; TCRdb's copy has only in-frame clones and leaves some out. The data show 250,000 to 300,000 clones, around 24% seen once. A word on this clone: The antigen is not known.

General study results and limits: There was a moderate but significant shortening of TCRB CDR3s in all four CD4+ subsets of Type 1 diabetes patients. Type 1 diabetes patients showed fewer insertions and more deletions at VDJ junctions.

V usage is TRBV5-1 and J usage is TRBJ2-3; 8 bases are shared with TRBD2. The TCR sequence derives from a woman aged 30 to 39 with type 1 diabetes. Sequences were obtained from naive CD4+ T cells from blood. The CDR3 loop reads CASSFGRAGTDTQYF. In DNA form, the CDR3 reads TGCGCCAGCAGCTTCGGGAGGGCCGGCACAGATACGCAGTATTTT.